Sequencing of this T cell receptor beta chain was carried out in a study of blood T cell repertoires in COVID-19. This clone was counted between two and nine times. The CDR3 contains 13 residues. Germline CDR1 and CDR2: MNHEY and SMNVEV (reference sequence). Unmatched junction bases numbered 5, after V lost 5 bases and J lost 6 bases. Only in-frame clones appear in the TCRdb table, and some are missing; sequencing was by immunoSEQ multiplex PCR. The repertoire holds about 240,000 clones, with approximately 80% as singletons. The TCR sequence derives from a woman aged 70-85 years with acute or convalescent COVID-19. The sample taken for sequencing was peripheral blood. The chain is built from TRBV27 and TRBJ1-2; 8 positions match TRBD1. The CDR3 nucleotides are TGTGCCAGCAGTCGGACAGGGAACCATGGCTACACCTTC. Residues: CASSRTGNHGYTF.